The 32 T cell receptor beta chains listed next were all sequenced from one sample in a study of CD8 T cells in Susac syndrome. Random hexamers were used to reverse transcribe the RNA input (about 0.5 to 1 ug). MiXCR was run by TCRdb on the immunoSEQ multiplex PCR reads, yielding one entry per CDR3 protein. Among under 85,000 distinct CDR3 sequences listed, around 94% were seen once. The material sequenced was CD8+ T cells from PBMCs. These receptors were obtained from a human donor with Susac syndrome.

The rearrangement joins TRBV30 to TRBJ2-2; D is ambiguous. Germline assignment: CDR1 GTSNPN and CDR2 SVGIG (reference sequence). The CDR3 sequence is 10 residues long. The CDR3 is CVAATGELFF. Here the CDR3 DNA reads TGTGTTGCGGCCACCGGGGAGCTGTTTTTT.

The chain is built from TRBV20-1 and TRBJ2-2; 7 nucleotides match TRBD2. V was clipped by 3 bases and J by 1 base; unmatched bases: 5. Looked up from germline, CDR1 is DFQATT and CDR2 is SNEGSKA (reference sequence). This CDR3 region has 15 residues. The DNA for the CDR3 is TGCAGTGCTAGGGTAGCGGGTGGGAACACCGGGGAGCTGTTTTTT. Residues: CSARVAGGNTGELFF.

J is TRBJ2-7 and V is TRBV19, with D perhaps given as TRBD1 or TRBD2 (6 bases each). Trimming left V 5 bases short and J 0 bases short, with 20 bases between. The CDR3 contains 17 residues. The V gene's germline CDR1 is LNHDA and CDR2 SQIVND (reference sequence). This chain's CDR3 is CASSPEVGGRDSYEQYF. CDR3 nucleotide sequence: TGTGCCAGTAGTCCAGAGGTCGGGGGCCGCGACTCCTACGAGCAGTACTTC.

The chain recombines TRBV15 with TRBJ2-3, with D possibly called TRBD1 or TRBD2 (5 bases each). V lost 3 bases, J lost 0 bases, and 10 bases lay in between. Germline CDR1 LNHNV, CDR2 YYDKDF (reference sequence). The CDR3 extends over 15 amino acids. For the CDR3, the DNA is TGTGCCACCAGCAGTGAGGGGTCCAGCACAGATACGCAGTATTTT. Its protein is CATSSEGSSTDTQYF. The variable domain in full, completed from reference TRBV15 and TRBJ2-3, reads DAMVIQNPRYQVTQFGKPVTLSCSQTLNHNVMYWYQQKSSQAPKLLFHYYDKDFNNEADTPDNFQSRRPNTSFCFLDIRSPGLGDTAMYLCATSSEGSSTDTQYFGPGTRLTVL.

In DNA, the CDR3 is TGCAGTGCCCCGGACTACTACGAGCAGTACTTC. This sequence encodes CSAPDYYEQYF. This chain links TRBV20-1 with TRBJ2-7; D might be TRBD2 (6 bases). Germline V gives CDR1 DFQATT, CDR2 SNEGSKA (reference sequence). CDR3 length: 11 residues. V was pared by 6 bases and J by 3 bases, with 9 bases between.

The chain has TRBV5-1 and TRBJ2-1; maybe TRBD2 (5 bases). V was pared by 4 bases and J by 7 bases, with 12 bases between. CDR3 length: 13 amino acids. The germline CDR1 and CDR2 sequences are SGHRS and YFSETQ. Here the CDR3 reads CASSPLRGNEQFF. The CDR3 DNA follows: TGCGCCAGCAGCCCCCTGCGAGGGAATGAGCAGTTCTTC. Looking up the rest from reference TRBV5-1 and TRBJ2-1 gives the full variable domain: KAGVTQTPRYLIKTRGQQVTLSCSPISGHRSVSWYQQTPGQGLQFLFEYFSETQRNKGNFPGRFSGRQFSNSRSEMNVSTLELGDSALYLCASSPLRGNEQFFGPGTRLTVL.

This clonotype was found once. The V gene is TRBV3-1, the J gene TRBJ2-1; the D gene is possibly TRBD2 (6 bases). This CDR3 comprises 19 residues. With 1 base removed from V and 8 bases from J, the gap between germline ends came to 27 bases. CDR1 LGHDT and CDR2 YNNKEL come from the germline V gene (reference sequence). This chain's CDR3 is CASSQALAGTQLVDDEQFF. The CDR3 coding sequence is TGTGCCAGCAGCCAAGCGTTAGCCGGGACTCAACTAGTGGACGATGAGCAGTTCTTC.

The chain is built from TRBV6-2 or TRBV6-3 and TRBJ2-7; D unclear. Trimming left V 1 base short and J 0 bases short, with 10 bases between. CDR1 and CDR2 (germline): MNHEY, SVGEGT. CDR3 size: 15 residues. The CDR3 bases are TGTGCCAGCAGTTACTTCTTGGGGAACTCCTACGAGCAGTACTTC. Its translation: CASSYFLGNSYEQYF.

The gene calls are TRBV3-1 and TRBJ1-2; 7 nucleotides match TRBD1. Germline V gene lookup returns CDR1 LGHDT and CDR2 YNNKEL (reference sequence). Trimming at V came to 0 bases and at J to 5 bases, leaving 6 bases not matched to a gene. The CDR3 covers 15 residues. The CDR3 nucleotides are TGTGCCAGCAGCCAAGATGGGGCAGGGGGGTATGGCTACACCTTC. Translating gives CASSQDGAGGYGYTF.

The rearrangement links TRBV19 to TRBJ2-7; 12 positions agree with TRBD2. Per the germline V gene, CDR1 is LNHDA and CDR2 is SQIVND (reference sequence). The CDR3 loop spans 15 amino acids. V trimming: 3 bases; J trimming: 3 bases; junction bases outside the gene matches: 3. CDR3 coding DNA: TGTGCCAGTAGTATGACACTAGCGGGGGGCTACGAGCAGTACTTC. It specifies CASSMTLAGGYEQYF. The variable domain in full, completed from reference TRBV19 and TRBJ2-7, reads DGGITQSPKYLFRKEGQNVTLSCEQNLNHDAMYWYRQDPGQGLRLIYYSQIVNDFQKGDIAEGYSVSREKKESFPLTVTSAQKNPTAFYLCASSMTLAGGYEQYFGPGTRLTVT.

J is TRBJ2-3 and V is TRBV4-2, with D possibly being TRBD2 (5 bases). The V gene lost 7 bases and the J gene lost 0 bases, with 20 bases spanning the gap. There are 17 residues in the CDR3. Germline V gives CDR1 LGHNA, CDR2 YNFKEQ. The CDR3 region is CASNPSQASPSTDTQYF. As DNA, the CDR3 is TGTGCCAGCAACCCTAGCCAGGCTAGCCCTAGCACAGATACGCAGTATTTT.

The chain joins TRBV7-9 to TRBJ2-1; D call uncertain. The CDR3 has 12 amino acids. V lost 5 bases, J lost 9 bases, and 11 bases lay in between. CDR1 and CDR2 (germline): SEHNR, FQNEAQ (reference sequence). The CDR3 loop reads CASSASWGEQFF. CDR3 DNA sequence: TGTGCCAGCAGCGCATCCTGGGGTGAGCAGTTCTTC.

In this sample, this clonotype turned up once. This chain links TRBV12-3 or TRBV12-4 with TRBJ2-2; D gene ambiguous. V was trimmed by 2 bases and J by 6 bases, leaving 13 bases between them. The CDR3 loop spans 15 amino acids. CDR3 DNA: TGTGCCAGCAGTTTAAGACACGCTGGGCCCGGGGAGCTGTTTTTT. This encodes CASSLRHAGPGELFF.

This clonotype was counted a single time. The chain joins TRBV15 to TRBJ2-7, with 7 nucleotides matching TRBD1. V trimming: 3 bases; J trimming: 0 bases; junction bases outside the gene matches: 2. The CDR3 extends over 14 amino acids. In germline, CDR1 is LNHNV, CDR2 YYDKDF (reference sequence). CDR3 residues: CATSSGTDSYEQYF. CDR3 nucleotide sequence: TGTGCCACCAGCAGCGGGACAGACTCCTACGAGCAGTACTTC.

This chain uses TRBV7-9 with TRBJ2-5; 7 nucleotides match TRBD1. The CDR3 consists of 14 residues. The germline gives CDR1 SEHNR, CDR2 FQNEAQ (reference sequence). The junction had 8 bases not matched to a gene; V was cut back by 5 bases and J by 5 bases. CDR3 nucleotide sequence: TGTGCCAGCAGCCTACGGGGACAGTGGGAGACCCAGTACTTC. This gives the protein CASSLRGQWETQYF.

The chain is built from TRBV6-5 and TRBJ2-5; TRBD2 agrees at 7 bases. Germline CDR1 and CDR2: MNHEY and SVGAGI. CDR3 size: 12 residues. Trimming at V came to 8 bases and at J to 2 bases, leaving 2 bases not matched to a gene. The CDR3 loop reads CASSGGQETQYF. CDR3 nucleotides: TGTGCCAGCTCGGGAGGTCAAGAGACCCAGTACTTC.

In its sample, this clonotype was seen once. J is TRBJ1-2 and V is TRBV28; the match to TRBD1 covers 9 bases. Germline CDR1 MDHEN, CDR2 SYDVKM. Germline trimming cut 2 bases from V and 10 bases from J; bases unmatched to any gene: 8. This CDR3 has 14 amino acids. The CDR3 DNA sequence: TGTGCCAGCAGTTTAGACAGGGGGAGGCTGAACTACACCTTC. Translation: CASSLDRGRLNYTF.

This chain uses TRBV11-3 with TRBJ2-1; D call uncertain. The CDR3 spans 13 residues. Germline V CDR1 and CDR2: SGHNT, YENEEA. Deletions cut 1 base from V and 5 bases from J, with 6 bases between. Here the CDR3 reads CASSLGANNEQFF. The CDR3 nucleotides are TGTGCCAGCAGCTTAGGGGCTAACAATGAGCAGTTCTTC.

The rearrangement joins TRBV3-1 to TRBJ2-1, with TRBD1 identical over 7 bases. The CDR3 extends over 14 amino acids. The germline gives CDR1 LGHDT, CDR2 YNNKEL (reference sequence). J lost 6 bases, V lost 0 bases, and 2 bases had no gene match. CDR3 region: CASSQEHRGNEQFF. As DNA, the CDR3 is TGTGCCAGCAGCCAAGAACACAGGGGCAATGAGCAGTTCTTC.

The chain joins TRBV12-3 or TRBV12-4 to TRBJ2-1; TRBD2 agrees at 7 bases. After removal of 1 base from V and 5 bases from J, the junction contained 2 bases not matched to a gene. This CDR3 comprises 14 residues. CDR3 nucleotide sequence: TGTGCCAGCAGTTTAGGCCTAGCGGACAATGAGCAGTTCTTC. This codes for CASSLGLADNEQFF.

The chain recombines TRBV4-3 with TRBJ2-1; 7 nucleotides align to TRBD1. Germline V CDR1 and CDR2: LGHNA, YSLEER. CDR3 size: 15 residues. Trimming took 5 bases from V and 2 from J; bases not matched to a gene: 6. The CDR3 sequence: CASSLTGVPYNEQFF. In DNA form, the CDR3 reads TGCGCCAGCAGCTTAACAGGGGTTCCCTACAATGAGCAGTTCTTC.

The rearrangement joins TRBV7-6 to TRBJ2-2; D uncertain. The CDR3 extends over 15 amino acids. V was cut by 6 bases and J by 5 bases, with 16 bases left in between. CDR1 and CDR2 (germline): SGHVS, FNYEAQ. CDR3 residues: CASRFLSVRTGELFF. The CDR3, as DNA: TGTGCCAGCAGGTTTTTGAGCGTTAGGACCGGGGAGCTGTTTTTT.

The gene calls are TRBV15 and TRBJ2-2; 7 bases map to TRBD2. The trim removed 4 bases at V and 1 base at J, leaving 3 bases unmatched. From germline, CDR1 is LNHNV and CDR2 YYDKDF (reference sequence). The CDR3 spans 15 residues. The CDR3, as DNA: TGTGCCACCAGCATGACTAGCCTGAACACCGGGGAGCTGTTTTTT. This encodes CATSMTSLNTGELFF.

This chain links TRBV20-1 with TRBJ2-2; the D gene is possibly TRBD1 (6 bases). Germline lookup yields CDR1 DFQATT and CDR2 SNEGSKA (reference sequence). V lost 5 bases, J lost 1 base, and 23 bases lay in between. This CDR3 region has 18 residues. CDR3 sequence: CSASHDPWGTRNTGELFF. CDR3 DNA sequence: TGCAGTGCTTCCCACGACCCTTGGGGGACAAGGAACACCGGGGAGCTGTTTTTT.

CDR3 nucleotide sequence: TGTGCCAGCAGCCAGCCCGACAGGGATTGGAAGGTGCATACGCAGTATTTT. Its translation is CASSQPDRDWKVHTQYF. This chain links TRBV3-1 with TRBJ2-3; TRBD1 aligns across 7 bases. Germline V gene sequence: CDR1 LGHDT, CDR2 YNNKEL (reference sequence). V was clipped by 3 bases and J by 7 bases; unmatched bases: 16. The CDR3 has 17 residues.

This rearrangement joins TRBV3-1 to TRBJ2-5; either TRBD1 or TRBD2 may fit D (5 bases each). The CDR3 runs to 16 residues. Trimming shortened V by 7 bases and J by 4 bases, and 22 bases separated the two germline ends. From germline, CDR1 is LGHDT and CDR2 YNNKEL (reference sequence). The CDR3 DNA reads TGTGCCAGCACCCCGGGGCAGGAGGAGGTTCGAGAGACCCAGTACTTC. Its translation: CASTPGQEEVRETQYF.

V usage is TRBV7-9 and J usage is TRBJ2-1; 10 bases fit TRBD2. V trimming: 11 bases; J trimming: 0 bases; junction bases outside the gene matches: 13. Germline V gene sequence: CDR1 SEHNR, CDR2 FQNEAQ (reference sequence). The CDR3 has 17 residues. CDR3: CASAPTSGTYSYNEQFF. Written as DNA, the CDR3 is TGTGCCTCTGCACCCACTAGCGGGACCTACTCCTACAATGAGCAGTTCTTC. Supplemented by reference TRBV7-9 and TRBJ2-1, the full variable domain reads DTGVSQNPRHKITKRGQNVTFRCDPISEHNRLYWYRQTLGQGPEFLTYFQNEAQLEKSRLLSDRFSAERPKGSFSTLEIQRTEQGDSAMYLCASAPTSGTYSYNEQFFGPGTRLTVL.

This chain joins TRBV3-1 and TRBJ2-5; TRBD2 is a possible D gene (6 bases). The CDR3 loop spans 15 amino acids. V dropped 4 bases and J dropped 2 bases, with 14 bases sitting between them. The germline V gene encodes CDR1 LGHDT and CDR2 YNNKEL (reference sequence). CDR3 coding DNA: TGTGCCAGCAGCCTCAAGCTGGGACTTCAAGAGACCCAGTACTTC. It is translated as CASSLKLGLQETQYF.

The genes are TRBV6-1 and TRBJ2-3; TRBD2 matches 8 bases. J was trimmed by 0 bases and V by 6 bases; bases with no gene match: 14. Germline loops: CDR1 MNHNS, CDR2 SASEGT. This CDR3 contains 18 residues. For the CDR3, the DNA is TGTGCCAGCAGAGCCCCTCCGACGACTAGCGTGAGCACAGATACGCAGTATTTT. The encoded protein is CASRAPPTTSVSTDTQYF.

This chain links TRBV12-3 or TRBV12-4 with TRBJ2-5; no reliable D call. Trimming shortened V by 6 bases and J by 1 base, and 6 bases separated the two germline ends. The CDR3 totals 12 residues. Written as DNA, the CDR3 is TGTGCCAGCAGCGTGGGCCAAGAGACCCAGTACTTC. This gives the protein CASSVGQETQYF.

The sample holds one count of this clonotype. CDR3 DNA sequence: TGTGCCAGCAGCCCCCAGGGCCAGACTAATGAAAAACTGTTTTTT. Translation: CASSPQGQTNEKLFF. V gene TRBV7-9 combines with J gene TRBJ1-4; tentative D call: TRBD1 (5 bases). Germline CDR1 reads SEHNR; CDR2 reads FQNEAQ (reference sequence). The CDR3 totals 15 residues. Between the trimmed V and J ends, which lost 5 bases and 2 bases, there was a span of 12 bases.

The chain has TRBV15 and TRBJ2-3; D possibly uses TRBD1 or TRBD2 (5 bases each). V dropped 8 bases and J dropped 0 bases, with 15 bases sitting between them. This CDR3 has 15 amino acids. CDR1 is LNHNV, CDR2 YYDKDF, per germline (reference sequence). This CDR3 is CATSSGTASTDTQYF. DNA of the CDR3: TGTGCCACCTCCTCCGGGACGGCTAGCACAGATACGCAGTATTTT.